Listed below are T cell receptor beta chains from one sample, sequenced in a study of preoperative IRX-2 immunotherapy in early breast cancer. The table came from immunoSEQ multiplex PCR; TCRdb's copy has only in-frame clones and leaves some out. The repertoire holds 30,000 to 35,000 clones, with 90% to 95% as singletons. The sample was taken from a patient treated with IRX-2 immunotherapy. The receptor source for this set is a human donor with breast cancer. Both conserved end residues are part of each CDR3. The D gene is left open where the match is weak. The size entry is marked missing in some rows and otherwise reads once, few, many or a size class.

once TRBJ1-1 TRBV28 . CASTLWGADAAFF TGTGCCAGCACCCTGTGGGGGGCGGACGCAGCTTTCTTT
. TRBJ2-7 TRBV6-1 TRBD1 CASSAGEPGQGYEQYF TGTGCCAGCAGTGCGGGGGAGCCGGGACAGGGCTACGAGCAGTACTTC
once TRBJ1-2 TRBV28 TRBD1 CASNQGGPLRGYTF TGTGCCAGCAACCAGGGGGGACCCTTGCGGGGCTACACCTTC
. TRBJ1-6 TRBV5-1 TRBD1 CASSLGPQGHMNNSPLHF TGCGCCAGCAGCTTGGGCCCACAGGGGCATATGAATAATTCACCCCTCCACTTT
. TRBJ2-5 TRBV18 . CASSPGYVRETQYF TGTGCCAGCTCACCAGGCTACGTCAGGGAGACCCAGTACTTC
. TRBJ2-7 TRBV27 TRBD1 CASSRLGQDLSYEQYF TGTGCCAGCAGTCGCCTTGGACAGGACCTCTCCTACGAGCAGTACTTC
. TRBJ2-1 TRBV18 . CASSRGSPAPNEQFF TGTGCCAGCTCACGAGGTTCCCCGGCCCCTAATGAGCAGTTCTTC
once TRBJ2-2 TRBV6-5 . CASSSYTGELFF TGTGCCAGCAGTAGTTACACCGGGGAGCTGTTTTTT
once TRBJ2-3 TRBV5-1 . CASSTRDFNTDTQYF TGCGCCAGCAGCACCCGGGACTTCAACACAGATACGCAGTATTTT
. TRBJ2-1 TRBV28 . CASSRNNEQFF TGTGCCAGCAGTCGTAACAATGAGCAGTTCTTC
. TRBJ1-2 TRBV28 TRBD1 CASSTGAGYGYTF TGTGCCAGCAGTACAGGGGCAGGGTATGGCTACACCTTC
. TRBJ1-1 TRBV7-8 . CASSGRAWGEAFF TGTGCCAGCAGCGGCCGGGCCTGGGGTGAAGCTTTCTTT
. TRBJ2-3 TRBV11-2 . CASSLGDTQYF TGTGCCAGCAGCTTAGGGGATACGCAGTATTTT
. TRBJ1-1 TRBV4-3 . CASSQDPRQLGGTEAFF TGCGCCAGCAGCCAAGACCCAAGACAGTTGGGGGGCACTGAAGCTTTCTTT
once TRBJ1-2 TRBV11-2 TRBD1 CASSLRQGARGYTF TGTGCCAGCAGCCTTAGACAGGGGGCTAGAGGCTACACCTTC
. TRBJ2-5 TRBV30 . CAWSRGTQYF TGTGCCTGGAGTCGGGGGACCCAGTACTTC
medium-sized TRBJ1-6 TRBV9 . CASKGDGNSPLHF TGTGCCAGCAAGGGGGACGGCAATTCACCCCTCCACTTT
. TRBJ1-3 TRBV10-2 TRBD1 CASRQGTGNTIYF TGCGCCAGCAGACAGGGGACTGGAAACACCATATATTTT
. TRBJ2-1 TRBV7-8 . CASSSFSSSYNEQFF TGTGCCAGCAGTTCTTTCTCTAGCTCCTACAATGAGCAGTTCTTC
. TRBJ2-7 TRBV5-1 . CASSFSGEPLYEQYF TGCGCCAGCAGCTTTTCAGGGGAGCCCCTCTACGAGCAGTACTTC
once TRBJ2-1 TRBV9 . CASSARDWGVDEQFF TGTGCCAGCAGCGCTAGGGACTGGGGGGTGGATGAGCAGTTCTTC
. TRBJ1-1 TRBV15 . CATSGGFTGTTFF TGTGCCACCAGCGGCGGGTTTACCGGGACAACTTTCTTT
. TRBJ1-4 TRBV15 TRBD1 CATSRGDRGNEKLFF TGTGCCACCAGCAGAGGAGACAGGGGGAATGAAAAACTGTTTTTT
medium-sized TRBJ2-7 TRBV7-9 . CASSPNAEEQYF TGTGCCAGCAGCCCAAACGCGGAAGAGCAGTACTTC
. TRBJ2-7 TRBV4-1 . CASSQKGNEQYF TGCGCCAGCAGCCAAAAGGGGAATGAGCAGTACTTC
. TRBJ2-1 TRBV5-8 TRBD2 CASSPVGVAGYNEQFF TGTGCCAGCAGCCCGGTCGGGGTAGCGGGATACAATGAGCAGTTCTTC
. TRBJ1-1 TRBV29-1 . CSVDRSTAFF TGCAGCGTTGACCGGAGTACAGCTTTCTTT
. TRBJ2-3 TRBV29-1 . CSVHGGSTDTQYF TGCAGCGTCCACGGGGGAAGCACAGATACGCAGTATTTT
. TRBJ1-4 TRBV12-5 TRBD1 CASGSRDREGEKLFF TGTGCTAGTGGTTCCCGGGACAGGGAGGGCGAAAAACTGTTTTTT
. TRBJ1-1 TRBV6-5 . CASSSTTRQAFF TGTGCCAGCAGTTCGACGACACGGCAAGCTTTCTTT
. TRBJ2-6 TRBV18 TRBD1 CASSRDSPSGANVLTF TGTGCCAGCTCACGGGACAGTCCCTCTGGGGCCAACGTCCTGACTTTC
once TRBJ2-3 TRBV9 TRBD2 CASSVYGTSGGAKRDTQYF TGTGCCAGCAGCGTATACGGGACTAGCGGGGGGGCAAAGCGAGATACGCAGTATTTT
. TRBJ1-1 TRBV27 . CASSFLFRGDTEAFF TGTGCCAGCAGTTTCTTATTCCGGGGAGACACTGAAGCTTTCTTT
once TRBJ1-1 TRBV9 . CASNMVTEAFF TGTGCCAGCAACATGGTCACTGAAGCTTTCTTT
. TRBJ1-1 TRBV6-1 . CASRSSEIPEAFF TGTGCCAGCAGATCCAGCGAAATCCCTGAAGCTTTCTTT
. TRBJ2-1 TRBV9 TRBD2 CASSVASGITRSYNEQFF TGTGCCAGCAGCGTAGCCAGCGGGATAACAAGGTCCTACAATGAGCAGTTCTTC
. TRBJ2-2 TRBV13 TRBD2 CASGPGTSGRRAGELFF TGTGCCAGCGGCCCCGGGACTAGCGGGAGGAGGGCCGGGGAGCTGTTTTTT
. TRBJ2-1 TRBV7-2 TRBD2 CASSLARLAGQQFF TGTGCCAGCAGCTTAGCGCGGCTAGCGGGGCAGCAGTTCTTC
. TRBJ1-5 TRBV2 TRBD1 CASSGDSPSNQPQHF TGTGCCAGCAGTGGGGACAGCCCTAGCAATCAGCCCCAGCATTTT
. TRBJ2-4 TRBV23-1 . CASSQDRRARLLAKNIQYF TGCGCCAGCAGTCAAGACCGTAGAGCTAGGCTACTAGCCAAAAACATTCAGTACTTC
. TRBJ1-5 TRBV27 . CASSGTGIFQPQHF TGTGCCAGCAGCGGTACAGGGATCTTCCAGCCCCAGCATTTT
. TRBJ2-1 TRBV11-1 . CASSLGSTGYNEQFF TGTGCCAGCAGCTTAGGGTCCACAGGATACAATGAGCAGTTCTTC
. TRBJ2-3 TRBV6-6 . CASSYTEGINTQYF TGTGCCAGCAGTTACACAGAGGGTATCAATACGCAGTATTTT
. TRBJ1-5 TRBV19 TRBD1 CASSIDRGLVQPQHF TGTGCCAGTAGTATCGACAGGGGGCTTGTTCAGCCCCAGCATTTT
. TRBJ2-3 TRBV4-2 . CASSQGLPSTDTQYF TGTGCCAGCAGCCAAGGACTCCCCTCCACAGATACGCAGTATTTT
. TRBJ1-6 TRBV5-1 . CASSPVSPLHF TGCGCCAGCAGCCCGGTATCACCCCTCCACTTT
. TRBJ2-7 TRBV29-1 TRBD2 CSVRAGENYEQYF TGCAGCGTCAGAGCGGGGGAAAACTACGAGCAGTACTTC
. TRBJ1-2 TRBV11-1 . CASSLASGSGYTF TGTGCCAGCAGCTTAGCTTCGGGGAGCGGCTACACCTTC
. TRBJ2-5 TRBV13 TRBD2 CASSPSGEAGGLVASETQYF TGTGCCAGCAGCCCGTCAGGGGAAGCGGGGGGGCTGGTGGCATCAGAGACCCAGTACTTC
. TRBJ2-5 TRBV13 . CASSLRIIKETQYF TGTGCCAGCAGCTTGCGTATCATAAAAGAGACCCAGTACTTC
once TRBJ2-5 TRBV28 TRBD1 CASSPPQGRETQYF TGTGCCAGCAGTCCCCCACAGGGGCGGGAGACCCAGTACTTC
few TRBJ1-1 TRBV7-9 TRBD1 CASSQGQGARAFF TGTGCCAGCAGCCAGGGACAGGGGGCACGGGCTTTCTTT
. TRBJ2-7 TRBV4-3 TRBD2 CASSQDPSTSGSYEQYF TGCGCCAGCAGCCAAGATCCGTCCACTAGCGGCTCCTACGAGCAGTACTTC
. TRBJ2-3 TRBV9 . CASSPQGTDTQYF TGTGCCAGCAGCCCCCAGGGCACAGATACGCAGTATTTT
. TRBJ2-7 TRBV15 . CATSMTGQGAYEQYF TGTGCCACCAGCATGACGGGACAAGGGGCCTACGAGCAGTACTTC
. TRBJ2-3 TRBV11-3 TRBD2 CASRPYSGSTDTQYF TGTGCCAGCAGGCCCTATAGCGGGAGCACAGATACGCAGTATTTT
. TRBJ1-5 TRBV5-6 TRBD1 CASSSSGQLRFGPQHF TGTGCCAGCAGCTCATCGGGACAGTTGCGTTTTGGGCCCCAGCATTTT
. TRBJ1-1 TRBV9 . CASSPGIAGTEAFF TGTGCCAGCAGCCCCGGGATAGCGGGGACTGAAGCTTTCTTT
. TRBJ1-5 TRBV7-3 . CASSHYPQTGFNQPQHF TGTGCCAGCAGCCACTACCCCCAGACAGGATTCAATCAGCCCCAGCATTTT